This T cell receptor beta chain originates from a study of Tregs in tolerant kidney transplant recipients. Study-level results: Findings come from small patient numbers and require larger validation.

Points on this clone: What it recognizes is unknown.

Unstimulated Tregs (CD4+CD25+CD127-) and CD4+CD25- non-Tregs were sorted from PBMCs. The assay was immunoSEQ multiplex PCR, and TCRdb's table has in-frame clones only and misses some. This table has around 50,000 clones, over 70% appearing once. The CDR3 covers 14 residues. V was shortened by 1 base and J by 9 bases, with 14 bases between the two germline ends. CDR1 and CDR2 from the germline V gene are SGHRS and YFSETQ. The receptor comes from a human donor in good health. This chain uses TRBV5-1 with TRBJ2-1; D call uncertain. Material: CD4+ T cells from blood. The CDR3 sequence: CASSLWGGIGEQFF. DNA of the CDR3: TGCGCCAGCAGCTTGTGGGGTGGGATTGGTGAGCAGTTCTTC.